This is a list of T cell receptor beta chains from one sample in a study of CD4 T cells in relation to SARS-CoV-2 and coronaviruses. Clones were sequenced by immunoSEQ multiplex PCR, and TCRdb holds only the in-frame ones, with some missing. The data show approximately 70,000 clones, 85% to 95% seen once. Sequencing was performed on naive CD4+ T cells from PBMCs. The receptor set was obtained from a human donor in good health. Both conserved end residues are part of each CDR3. Not all rows give a size; the values are once, few, many and, for expanded clones, a class.

J: TRBJ2-2; V: TRBV7-9; size: -; CDR3: CASSLARITGELFF
J: TRBJ1-1; V: TRBV30; size: few; CDR3: CAWSGQGREAFF
J: TRBJ1-1; V: TRBV24-1; size: -; CDR3: CATSDPRQGNTEAFF
J: TRBJ1-1; V: TRBV2; size: -; CDR3: CASRRDRDTEAFF
J: TRBJ2-2; V: TRBV19; size: -; CDR3: CASSPGQGFANTGELFF
J: TRBJ2-1; V: TRBV7-3; size: once; CDR3: CASSLMVRNNEQFF
J: TRBJ2-7; V: TRBV6-5; size: -; CDR3: CASSPWWDSPYEQYF
J: TRBJ2-1; V: TRBV19; size: -; CDR3: CASSPKGGGEQFF
J: TRBJ2-6; V: TRBV6-1; size: -; CDR3: CASSEREKTLGANVLTF
J: TRBJ2-5; V: TRBV9; size: -; CDR3: CASSVRPDRFPLQETQYF
J: TRBJ1-5; V: TRBV7-2; size: -; CDR3: CASSTDREVQPQHF
J: TRBJ1-5; V: TRBV12-3/TRBV12-4; size: -; CDR3: CASSFLDQPQHF
J: TRBJ2-2; V: TRBV10-3; size: -; CDR3: CAISEKGVNTGELFF
J: TRBJ1-1; V: TRBV9; size: -; CDR3: CASSVLSVNTEAFF
J: TRBJ2-7; V: TRBV11-2; size: few; CDR3: CASRRGELNYEQYF
J: TRBJ2-7; V: TRBV28; size: few; CDR3: CASSYSDYEQYF
J: TRBJ2-5; V: TRBV2; size: -; CDR3: CASSELIPGETQYF
J: TRBJ2-7; V: TRBV9; size: -; CDR3: CASSLTVRTYEQYF
J: TRBJ1-1; V: TRBV29-1; size: -; CDR3: CSVEDGTDTEAFF
J: TRBJ2-1; V: TRBV4-1; size: -; CDR3: CASSQAGGPYNEQFF
J: TRBJ1-6; V: TRBV4-3; size: -; CDR3: CASSRDIKLSPLHF
J: TRBJ2-3; V: TRBV19; size: -; CDR3: CASSISPDTQYF
J: TRBJ2-1; V: TRBV19; size: -; CDR3: CASRGGGTGYNEQFF
J: TRBJ2-1; V: TRBV5-1; size: -; CDR3: CASSPGPSNEQFF
J: TRBJ2-1; V: TRBV18; size: -; CDR3: CASSTGAGENEQFF
J: TRBJ1-5; V: TRBV5-1; size: -; CDR3: CASSLTGNPDQPQHF
J: TRBJ2-3; V: TRBV11-3; size: -; CDR3: CASSDRLDTQYF
J: TRBJ2-7; V: TRBV7-9; size: -; CDR3: CASSTTGSYEQYF
J: TRBJ2-1; V: TRBV5-4; size: -; CDR3: CASSPVDTGGPRFF
J: TRBJ2-2; V: TRBV11-3; size: -; CDR3: CASSLDSGAGELFF
J: TRBJ1-1; V: TRBV10-3; size: -; CDR3: CAISVDSSDAEAFF
J: TRBJ2-7; V: TRBV6-6; size: once; CDR3: CASSYSRGLYEQYF
J: TRBJ2-1; V: TRBV18; size: -; CDR3: CASSPDIDNEQFF
J: TRBJ2-7; V: TRBV11-1; size: -; CDR3: CASSLGQASSYEQYF
J: TRBJ1-4; V: TRBV5-1; size: -; CDR3: CASSRDRDHEKLFF
J: TRBJ2-3; V: TRBV5-4; size: -; CDR3: CASRPAGPNTDTQYF
J: TRBJ2-7; V: TRBV24-1; size: -; CDR3: CATSGAPALDEQYF
J: TRBJ1-5; V: TRBV29-1; size: -; CDR3: CSALGEPEGQPQHF
J: TRBJ2-1; V: TRBV5-1; size: -; CDR3: CASSHNAGTSNNEQFF
J: TRBJ2-3; V: TRBV18; size: -; CDR3: CASSPGQSPNTDTQYF
J: TRBJ1-6; V: TRBV18; size: -; CDR3: CASSQNRGQNNSPLHF
J: TRBJ2-7; V: TRBV18; size: -; CDR3: CASSPPGGREQYF
J: TRBJ1-6; V: TRBV3-1/TRBV3-2; size: -; CDR3: CASSQVGGNSPLHF
J: TRBJ2-7; V: TRBV6-5; size: -; CDR3: CASSTDRVSYEQYF
J: TRBJ2-2; V: TRBV7-3; size: -; CDR3: CASSPSGSPTYAGELFF
J: TRBJ2-7; V: TRBV10-3; size: -; CDR3: CAISESTGSSYEQYF
J: TRBJ1-2; V: TRBV2; size: -; CDR3: CASSEAGGRANYGYTF
J: TRBJ1-5; V: TRBV6-6; size: -; CDR3: CATTGLSQPQHF
J: TRBJ1-6; V: TRBV5-4; size: few; CDR3: CASSLDSFYLDSPLHF
J: TRBJ2-5; V: TRBV5-4; size: once; CDR3: CASSPLGVDKTQYF
J: TRBJ2-7; V: TRBV6-2/TRBV6-3; size: -; CDR3: CASSYSRQPGQGYF
J: TRBJ2-1; V: TRBV27; size: -; CDR3: CASSLGQNHEQFF
J: TRBJ1-1; V: TRBV7-9; size: few; CDR3: CASSPRVGHLNTEAFF
J: TRBJ2-7; V: TRBV10-3; size: -; CDR3: CAIREQGATYEQYF
J: TRBJ2-2; V: TRBV18; size: -; CDR3: CASSQNTGANTGELFF
J: TRBJ2-7; V: TRBV7-8; size: once; CDR3: CASSLGLSTYEQYF
J: TRBJ2-3; V: TRBV13; size: -; CDR3: CASSSLYGSHDTQYF
J: TRBJ2-7; V: TRBV27; size: once; CDR3: CASSLYRGEQYF
J: TRBJ2-7; V: TRBV6-4; size: -; CDR3: CASSSGSGEQYF